This entry lists 18 T cell receptor beta chains sequenced from one sample in a study of shared clonotypes between healthy human individuals. Repertoires were generated with immunoSEQ multiplex PCR, while TCRdb's copy carries only in-frame clones and drops some. This repertoire shows 2 million to 2.5 million clones, approximately 96% found once; its top ten account for over 0.1%. Sequenced sample: naive CD4+ T cells sorted from blood. The subset is: CD45RA+ positively selected. The source of these receptors is a man younger than 35 in good health.

The chain has TRBV4-1 and TRBJ2-5; D may be TRBD1 (6 bases). Germline V CDR1 and CDR2: MGHRA, YSYEKL. V dropped 3 bases and J dropped 1 base, with 18 bases sitting between them. The CDR3 is 17 amino acids. CDR3 in DNA: TGCGCCAGCAGCCAGCAAGAGTGGGGGCCCGGCCAAGAGACCCAGTACTTC. Translated: CASSQQEWGPGQETQYF.

The chain has TRBV28 and TRBJ1-1; D is perhaps TRBD1 (6 bases). Germline V CDR1 and CDR2: MDHEN, SYDVKM. The CDR3 is 17 residues long. V was pared by 2 bases and J by 1 base, with 17 bases between. The CDR3 bases are TGTGCCAGCAGTTTAGGCGCAGGGGCCGGACCGAACACTGAAGCTTTCTTT. As protein: CASSLGAGAGPNTEAFF.

The chain employs TRBV27 and TRBJ1-6, with D maybe TRBD1 (5 bases). From germline, CDR1 is MNHEY and CDR2 SMNVEV (reference sequence). CDR3 length: 14 residues. The germline V and J ends were trimmed by 6 bases and 7 bases, with 13 bases remaining between them. CDR3 in DNA: TGTGCCAGCAGCCTCCGGGACGGAAATTCACCCCTCCACTTT. It encodes CASSLRDGNSPLHF.

CDR3 protein: CASSISGTGTGYTF. The CDR3 DNA is TGTGCCAGTAGTATATCTGGGACAGGGACTGGCTACACCTTC. The chain joins TRBV19 to TRBJ1-2; 9 nucleotides match TRBD1. V shed 2 bases, J shed 7 bases, and the junction held 5 bases outside the gene matches. Germline values: CDR1 LNHDA, CDR2 SQIVND (reference sequence). CDR3 length: 14 amino acids.

The chain joins TRBV5-1 to TRBJ1-6; D call uncertain. Germline CDR1 SGHRS, CDR2 YFSETQ. The ends were cut back, 0 bases at V and 9 bases at J, with 13 bases in the middle. The CDR3 has 15 residues. The CDR3 sequence is CASSLVVEMGSPLHF. CDR3 bases: TGCGCCAGCAGCTTGGTTGTAGAAATGGGTTCACCCCTCCACTTT.

This clone showed up just once. The chain has TRBV19 and TRBJ1-6, with D possibly being TRBD1 (6 bases). Germline V gene sequence: CDR1 LNHDA, CDR2 SQIVND (reference sequence). The CDR3 has 14 amino acids. V lost 7 bases, J lost 6 bases, and 13 bases lay in between. CDR3 loop: CASMETGFNSPLHF. CDR3 in DNA: TGTGCCAGTATGGAGACAGGATTTAATTCACCCCTCCACTTT.

About this clone: This same CDR3 is encoded by further DNA sequences in the sample. This rearrangement joins TRBV2 to TRBJ1-5; the D is unclear. V gave up 1 base and J gave up 4 bases, with 8 bases separating them. CDR3 length: 14 amino acids. CDR1 is SNHLY and CDR2 is FYNNEI in the germline V gene. The CDR3 sequence: CASSEDRGNQPQHF. DNA of the CDR3: TGTGCCAGCAGTGAAGATCGAGGGAATCAGCCCCAGCATTTT.

The gene calls are TRBV7-2 and TRBJ2-7; 15 bases match TRBD2. The CDR3 sequence is 18 residues long. Trimming at V came to 5 bases and at J to 6 bases, leaving 14 bases not matched to a gene. In germline, CDR1 is SGHTA, CDR2 FQGNSA. The CDR3: CASSRTGTSGRPPLEQYF. For the CDR3, the DNA is TGTGCCAGCAGCCGCACCGGGACTAGCGGGAGGCCACCCCTCGAGCAGTACTTC.

This chain joins TRBV5-1 and TRBJ2-1; no clear D gene. The CDR3 has 12 amino acids. Germline lookup yields CDR1 SGHRS and CDR2 YFSETQ. V was shortened by 7 bases and J by 7 bases, with 12 bases between the two germline ends. CDR3 nucleotides: TGCGCCAGCTCAAACCCCAAAAATGAGCAGTTCTTC. Protein product: CASSNPKNEQFF.

The rearrangement uses TRBV6-5 and TRBJ1-2, with TRBD1 matching 7 bases. CDR1 and CDR2 from the germline V gene are MNHEY and SVGAGI. The CDR3 has 12 residues. V lost 6 bases to trimming and J lost 9 bases; unmatched junction nucleotides: 7. As DNA, the CDR3 is TGTGCCAGCAGCCGGGACAGAGCTAGCTACACCTTC. Encoded protein: CASSRDRASYTF.

The rearrangement joins TRBV5-1 to TRBJ2-7; the D gene could be TRBD1 or TRBD2 (5 bases each). The CDR3 runs 14 residues. Germline V gene data show CDR1 as SGHRS and CDR2 as YFSETQ. Between the trimmed V and J ends, which lost 4 bases and 0 bases, there was a span of 11 bases. The CDR3 is CASSHTGTSYEQYF. The CDR3 DNA is TGCGCCAGCAGCCACACCGGGACCTCCTACGAGCAGTACTTC.

This clone was counted between two and nine times. The junction does not match germline at one end; this may be a read error. The chain employs TRBV10-3 and TRBJ2-7; D uncertain. This CDR3 has 11 residues. From germline, CDR1 is ENHRY and CDR2 SYGVKD. CDR3 sequence reads: CAISESFEQYF. CDR3 coding DNA: TGTGCCATCAGTGAGTCCTTCGAGCAGTACTTC.

The J gene is TRBJ2-7, the V gene TRBV30; D ambiguous. This CDR3 contains 12 residues. V lost 5 bases and J lost 6, with 14 bases in between. Germline loops: CDR1 GTSNPN, CDR2 SVGIG (reference sequence). CDR3 residues: CAWSGLSGEQYF. The CDR3 DNA is TGTGCCTGGTCCGGGCTGAGTGGCGAGCAGTACTTC.

The V and J genes are TRBV6-5 and TRBJ2-1, with 9 bases fitting TRBD2. V dropped 6 bases and J dropped 8; count of bases not matched to a gene: 8. This CDR3 region has 14 residues. Germline CDR1 MNHEY, CDR2 SVGAGI. CDR3 sequence: CASSAGGKFHEQFF. CDR3 DNA: TGTGCCAGCAGCGCGGGAGGGAAGTTCCATGAGCAGTTCTTC.

This chain uses TRBV7-2 with TRBJ2-7; TRBD2 agrees at 11 bases. Trimming took 5 bases from V and 7 from J; bases not matched to a gene: 10. This CDR3 contains 15 residues. Per the germline V gene, CDR1 is SGHTA and CDR2 is FQGNSA. The CDR3 DNA follows: TGTGCCAGCAGCACGGGGACTAGCGGCTTTCGTGAGCAGTACTTC. This sequence encodes CASSTGTSGFREQYF.

The chain recombines TRBV14 with TRBJ2-1, with a weak D call TRBD1 (5 bases). The CDR3 loop spans 16 amino acids. Trimming took off 1 base at V and 3 bases at J, with 13 bases between the two ends. Germline V gene lookup returns CDR1 SGHDN and CDR2 FVKESK. The CDR3 here is CASSQAWGVVYNEQFF. The CDR3 nucleotides are TGTGCCAGCAGCCAAGCTTGGGGCGTCGTCTACAATGAGCAGTTCTTC. The full variable domain, completed using reference TRBV14 and TRBJ2-1, is EAGVTQFPSHSVIEKGQTVTLRCDPISGHDNLYWYRRVMGKEIKFLLHFVKESKQDESGMPNNRFLAERTGGTYSTLKVQPAELEDSGVYFCASSQAWGVVYNEQFFGPGTRLTVL.

V gene TRBV30 combines with J gene TRBJ2-3, with TRBD1 identical over 7 bases. The CDR3 has 15 residues. J gave up 1 base and V 5 bases, and 9 bases lay outside the gene matches. Germline-derived CDR1 and CDR2 are GTSNPN and SVGIG (reference sequence). CDR3 DNA: TGTGCCTGGGGAAGACAGGGCCTCGGCACAGATACGCAGTATTTT. Its translation is CAWGRQGLGTDTQYF.

This clone occurred once. The V and J genes are TRBV12-5 and TRBJ2-7; 9 nucleotides align to TRBD2. Germline CDR1 and CDR2: LGHNT and FRNRAP. The J segment lost 4 bases and the V segment lost 0 bases, leaving 13 bases of the junction unmatched. The CDR3 consists of 18 residues. The CDR3 nucleotides are TGTGCTAGTGGTTTGGTGTTGGGAAGGAGCGGGAGGTCTTACGAGCAGTACTTC. Residues: CASGLVLGRSGRSYEQYF.